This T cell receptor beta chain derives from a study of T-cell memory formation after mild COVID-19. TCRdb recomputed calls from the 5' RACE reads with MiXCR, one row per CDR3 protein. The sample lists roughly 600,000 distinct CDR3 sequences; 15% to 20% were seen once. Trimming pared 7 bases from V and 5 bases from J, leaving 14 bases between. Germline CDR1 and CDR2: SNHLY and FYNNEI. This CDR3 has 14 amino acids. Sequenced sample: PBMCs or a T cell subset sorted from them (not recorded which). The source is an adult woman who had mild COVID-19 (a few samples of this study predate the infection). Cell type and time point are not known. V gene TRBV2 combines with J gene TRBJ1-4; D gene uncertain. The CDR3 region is CASIPSYTNEKLFF. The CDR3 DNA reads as TGTGCCAGCATTCCGTCCTACACCAATGAAAAACTGTTTTTT.